The TCR beta chain described here comes from a study of control samples from healthy donors and cancer patients. Here immunoSEQ multiplex PCR was the method, and the copy in TCRdb shows in-frame clones only, minus some. This repertoire shows 75,000 to 100,000 clones, about 90% found once; its top ten account for 4.5% to 7%. CDR3 length: 14 amino acids. Germline V gene sequence: CDR1 MNHEY, CDR2 SMNVEV (reference sequence). With 3 bases removed from V and 6 bases from J, the gap between germline ends came to 14 bases. This clone was seen a handful of times. The origin of this receptor is a man aged 50 or older in good health. Sample: blood. The V call is TRBV27, the J call TRBJ1-1, with a tentative D call TRBD1 (6 bases). The CDR3 region is CASSLRGARAEAFF. The CDR3 DNA reads as TGTGCCAGCAGTTTGCGGGGGGCGAGGGCTGAAGCTTTCTTT.